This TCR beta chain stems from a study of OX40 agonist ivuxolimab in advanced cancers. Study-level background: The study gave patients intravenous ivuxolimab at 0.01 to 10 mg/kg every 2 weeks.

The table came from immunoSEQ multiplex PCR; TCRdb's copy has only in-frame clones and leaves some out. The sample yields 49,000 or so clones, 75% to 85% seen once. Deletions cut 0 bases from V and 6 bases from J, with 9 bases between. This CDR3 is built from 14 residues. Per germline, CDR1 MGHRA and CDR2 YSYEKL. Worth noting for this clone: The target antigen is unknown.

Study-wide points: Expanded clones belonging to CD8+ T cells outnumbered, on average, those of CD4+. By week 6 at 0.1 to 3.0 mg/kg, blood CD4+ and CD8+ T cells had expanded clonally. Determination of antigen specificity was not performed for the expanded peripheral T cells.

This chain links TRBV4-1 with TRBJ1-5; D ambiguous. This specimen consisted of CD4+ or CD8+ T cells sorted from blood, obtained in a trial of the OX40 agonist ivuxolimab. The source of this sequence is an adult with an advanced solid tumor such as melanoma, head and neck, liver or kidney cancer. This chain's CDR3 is CASSQEVVIQPQHF. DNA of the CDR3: TGCGCCAGCAGCCAAGAGGTTGTTATTCAGCCCCAGCATTTT.